These 27 T cell receptor beta chains share one sample of origin, sequenced in a study of technical replicates of blood from a few donors. This table comes from immunoSEQ multiplex PCR, and its TCRdb copy is limited to in-frame clones, with some not included. The table has around 85,000 clones, approximately 94% seen once. Sequencing input: T cells isolated from PBMCs. These receptors came from a human donor in good health.

This chain uses TRBV9 with TRBJ2-1, with D unclear. V lost 0 bases and J 5 bases, leaving 6 bases between the germline ends. The CDR3 is 13 residues long. Germline V gene sequence: CDR1 SGDLS, CDR2 YYNGEE. Here the CDR3 reads CASSVVPDNEQFF. CDR3 in DNA: TGTGCCAGCAGCGTAGTCCCCGACAATGAGCAGTTCTTC.

The chain recombines TRBV5-6 with TRBJ2-5; a possible D gene is TRBD2 (5 bases). The CDR3 runs to 13 residues. Germline V CDR1 and CDR2: SGHDT, YYEEEE. V was cut by 0 bases and J by 4 bases, with 7 bases left in between. The CDR3 sequence is CASSLGRLETQYF. The CDR3 region has the DNA TGTGCCAGCAGCTTGGGGAGGCTAGAGACCCAGTACTTC.

The chain recombines TRBV5-1 with TRBJ2-5, with 13 bases that match TRBD2. Germline CDR1 SGHRS, CDR2 YFSETQ. The V gene end was trimmed by 3 bases and the J gene end by 3 bases; junction bases not matched to a gene: 5. This CDR3 is built from 16 residues. CDR3 sequence reads: CASSSGLAGVEETQYF. In nucleotides, the CDR3 is TGCGCCAGCAGCTCAGGACTAGCGGGAGTGGAAGAGACCCAGTACTTC.

This chain links TRBV18 with TRBJ1-2; maybe TRBD1 (5 bases). V lost 6 bases to trimming and J lost 0 bases, with 14 bases between them. Germline V CDR1 and CDR2: KGHSH, LQKENI. CDR3 length: 15 amino acids. The CDR3 here is CASSPPGGPNYGYTF. As DNA, the CDR3 is TGTGCCAGCTCCCCTCCGGGGGGTCCTAACTATGGCTACACCTTC.

In nucleotides, the CDR3 is TGTGCCAGCAGCCTCTACCGGGAGCTGTTTTTT. Translation gives CASSLYRELFF. This rearrangement joins TRBV7-9 to TRBJ2-2; D is undetermined. Germline V gene lookup returns CDR1 SEHNR and CDR2 FQNEAQ (reference sequence). V lost 5 bases and J lost 9, with 7 bases in between. There are 11 residues in the CDR3.

This clone was seen once. The chain employs TRBV6-5 and TRBJ2-6, with D possibly TRBD1 on 6 matching bases. Per the germline V gene, CDR1 is MNHEY and CDR2 is SVGAGI. The CDR3 runs to 16 residues. V dropped 2 bases and J dropped 4 bases, with 12 bases sitting between them. CDR3 bases: TGTGCCAGCAGTTACCTGGGGGCGGGCGGGGCCAACGTCCTGACTTTC. This gives the protein CASSYLGAGGANVLTF.

This chain links TRBV11-3 with TRBJ1-2; D remains unclear. The germline gives CDR1 SGHNT, CDR2 YENEEA. There are 16 residues in the CDR3. V was cut by 1 base and J by 4 bases, with 16 bases left in between. Here the CDR3 DNA reads TGTGCCAGCAGCTTAGTGGCGGGAACCAGAGCCTATGGCTACACCTTC. Translation gives CASSLVAGTRAYGYTF.

This chain connects TRBV28 to TRBJ1-2, with 7 bases that match TRBD1. The V and J ends lost 6 bases and 4 bases, in that order; junction bases with no gene match: 17. The length of the CDR3 is 17 residues. Germline loops: CDR1 MDHEN, CDR2 SYDVKM. Written as DNA, the CDR3 is TGTGCCAGCAGCAGGACAGGATCGTGGGGGAAAGGCTATGGCTACACCTTC. This gives the protein CASSRTGSWGKGYGYTF.

This rearrangement joins TRBV2 to TRBJ1-4; 8 nucleotides agree with TRBD1. J lost 7 bases, V lost 0 bases, and 10 bases had no gene match. The CDR3 consists of 17 residues. CDR1 and CDR2 from the germline V gene are SNHLY and FYNNEI. The CDR3, as DNA: TGTGCCAGCAGTGAAGCTAGCAGGGGGCCATTTCGTGAAAAACTGTTTTTT. The encoded protein is CASSEASRGPFREKLFF.

This clone showed up just once. The rearrangement links TRBV4-1 to TRBJ1-2, with D tentatively TRBD1 (5 bases). CDR3 length: 14 amino acids. Trimming removed 2 bases at V and 6 bases at J, with 13 bases between. The V gene's germline CDR1 is MGHRA and CDR2 YSYEKL. This CDR3 reads CASSQLDSEHGYTF. CDR3 DNA: TGCGCCAGCAGCCAATTAGACAGCGAGCATGGCTACACCTTC.

The gene calls are TRBV4-1 and TRBJ2-1; 10 nucleotides agree with TRBD1. The germline CDR1 and CDR2 sequences are MGHRA and YSYEKL. The length of the CDR3 is 16 residues. V lost 3 bases and J lost 4; bases outside the gene matches: 6. CDR3 residues: CASSHPRGQGYNEQFF. The CDR3 nucleotides are TGCGCCAGCAGCCACCCCAGGGGACAGGGGTACAATGAGCAGTTCTTC.

The chain carries TRBV19 and TRBJ1-2; D not resolved. This CDR3 comprises 13 residues. With 0 bases removed from V and 13 bases from J, the gap between germline ends came to 15 bases. Germline assignment: CDR1 LNHDA and CDR2 SQIVND (reference sequence). The CDR3 DNA follows: TGTGCCAGTAGTATAGAGGAGGGCACCGCTACCACCTTC. This gives the protein CASSIEEGTATTF.

The chain couples TRBV5-5 to TRBJ1-3; possible D gene TRBD1, 5 bases. Germline V gives CDR1 SGHKS, CDR2 YYEKEE (reference sequence). Trimming shortened V by 5 bases and J by 7 bases, and 19 bases separated the two germline ends. This CDR3 spans 15 amino acids. Here the CDR3 DNA reads TGTGCCAGCAGGCTGACAGTTACTCTGGACAACACCATATATTTT. It translates to CASRLTVTLDNTIYF.

This clone was seen only a few times. This chain joins TRBV6-5 and TRBJ1-1, with D hard to call. CDR3 length: 14 residues. V was cut by 4 bases and J by 8 bases, with 17 bases left in between. The germline CDR1 and CDR2 sequences are MNHEY and SVGAGI. The CDR3 DNA sequence: TGTGCCAGCAGTTCGAGGTCACTAGGCGGGGAAGCTTTCTTT. Residues: CASSSRSLGGEAFF.

This clone has only one observation. The V call is TRBV2, the J call TRBJ2-5; D unresolved. The ends were cut back, 7 bases at V and 3 bases at J, with 9 bases in the middle. Germline V gene lookup returns CDR1 SNHLY and CDR2 FYNNEI. The CDR3 sequence is 12 residues long. CDR3 coding DNA: TGTGCCAGCAACTCTCGGGAAGAGACCCAGTACTTC. This encodes CASNSREETQYF.

This rearrangement joins TRBV4-1 to TRBJ2-1, with TRBD2 identical over 11 bases. V lost 6 bases, J lost 5 bases, and 3 bases stayed unmatched. This CDR3 contains 14 residues. CDR1 MGHRA and CDR2 YSYEKL come from the germline V gene. The chain's CDR3 is CASRLLAGDNEQFF. The CDR3 DNA is TGCGCCAGCAGATTACTAGCGGGGGACAATGAGCAGTTCTTC.

The CDR3 DNA follows: TGTGCCAGCAAGTCACTAGCGGGCATCTCCTACAATGAGCAGTTCTTC. Its protein product is CASKSLAGISYNEQFF. V gene TRBV5-6 combines with J gene TRBJ2-1; 9 positions agree with TRBD2. This CDR3 has 16 residues. V trimming: 6 bases; J trimming: 0 bases; junction bases outside the gene matches: 7. From germline, CDR1 is SGHDT and CDR2 YYEEEE.

V gene TRBV15 combines with J gene TRBJ1-5; D is undetermined. CDR1 and CDR2 from the germline V gene are LNHNV and YYDKDF (reference sequence). V was clipped by 0 bases and J by 3 bases, with 12 bases between them. The CDR3 has 16 residues. CDR3 nucleotides: TGTGCCACCAGCAGAGATCAGGAGGGTATCAATCAGCCCCAGCATTTT. It translates to CATSRDQEGINQPQHF.

V gene TRBV9 combines with J gene TRBJ2-2, with 9 bases aligning to TRBD1. V was pared by 4 bases and J by 13 bases, with 20 bases of the junction left unmatched. Per germline, CDR1 SGDLS and CDR2 YYNGEE. The CDR3 loop spans 17 amino acids. The CDR3 sequence is CASSPHGTGQGPLGLFF. The DNA of the CDR3 is TGTGCCAGCAGCCCTCATGGGACGGGACAGGGTCCCCTAGGGCTGTTTTTT.

The rearrangement joins TRBV6-6 to TRBJ1-5, with no clear D. Germline values: CDR1 MNHNY, CDR2 SVGAGI (reference sequence). Trimming stripped 2 bases from V and 2 bases from J, with 10 bases between. This CDR3 has 15 residues. The CDR3 protein is CASSYELRGNQPQHF. The CDR3 region has the DNA TGTGCCAGCAGTTACGAGCTGCGGGGCAATCAGCCCCAGCATTTT.

Only one count was recorded for this clone. The V gene is TRBV25-1, the J gene TRBJ2-7, with 9 bases aligning to TRBD1. Germline CDR1 and CDR2: MGHDK and SYGVNS. Trimming removed 7 bases from V and 5 bases from J; junction bases left unmatched: 9. This CDR3 has 14 residues. DNA for the CDR3: TGTGCCAGCAATCGCGGGACAGGGAGTGACGAGCAGTACTTC. This encodes CASNRGTGSDEQYF.

V is TRBV7-2 and J is TRBJ2-5; 11 nucleotides match TRBD2. CDR3 length: 14 residues. Germline assignment: CDR1 SGHTA and CDR2 FQGNSA. V lost 5 bases, J lost 11 bases, and 10 bases stayed unmatched. CDR3 bases: TGTGCCAGCAGCCCAGAACTAGCGGGGGAGCTTCAGTACTTC. Its translation is CASSPELAGELQYF.

J is TRBJ2-7 and V is TRBV2; 9 bases map to TRBD2. Germline V gene data show CDR1 as SNHLY and CDR2 as FYNNEI. The V gene end was trimmed by 7 bases and the J gene end by 1 base; junction bases not matched to a gene: 8. The CDR3 has 15 amino acids. This CDR3 reads CASNRATSGSYEQYF. CDR3 in DNA: TGTGCCAGCAATCGGGCTACTAGCGGGTCCTACGAGCAGTACTTC.

The V call is TRBV2, the J call TRBJ1-1; a possible D gene is TRBD1 (6 bases). The CDR3 is 14 amino acids. Germline values: CDR1 SNHLY, CDR2 FYNNEI. Trimming removed 4 bases at V and 11 bases at J, with 20 bases between. DNA of the CDR3: TGTGCCAGCAGTGCCTCAAACAGGTACAGGGAGGCTTTCTTT. Its protein product is CASSASNRYREAFF.

The chain links TRBV19 to TRBJ1-4; TRBD1 aligns across 10 bases. There are 16 residues in the CDR3. J was trimmed by 3 bases and V by 5 bases; bases with no gene match: 6. The germline gives CDR1 LNHDA, CDR2 SQIVND (reference sequence). CDR3 nucleotides: TGTGCCAGTAGTCTCCGGACAGGGGGGCCTAATGAAAAACTGTTTTTT. Its protein is CASSLRTGGPNEKLFF. The full variable domain, in which reference TRBV19 and TRBJ1-4 provide the parts outside the CDR3, is DGGITQSPKYLFRKEGQNVTLSCEQNLNHDAMYWYRQDPGQGLRLIYYSQIVNDFQKGDIAEGYSVSREKKESFPLTVTSAQKNPTAFYLCASSLRTGGPNEKLFFGSGTQLSVL.

The V and J genes are TRBV2 and TRBJ2-1; 11 nucleotides match TRBD2. The CDR3 extends over 14 amino acids. The germline V gene has CDR1 SNHLY and CDR2 FYNNEI. J gave up 3 bases and V 8 bases, and 3 bases lay outside the gene matches. CDR3 nucleotide sequence: TGTGCCAGCCTCGGGACTAGCGGCTACAATGAGCAGTTCTTC. Translated: CASLGTSGYNEQFF.

This clone is a singleton in its sample. The genes are TRBV7-3 and TRBJ2-1; 10 nucleotides line up with TRBD1. V shed 5 bases, J shed 1 base, and the junction held 2 bases outside the gene matches. Germline-derived CDR1 and CDR2 are SGHTA and FQGTGA. The CDR3 runs to 15 residues. As DNA, the CDR3 is TGTGCCAGCAGCCTGGACAGGGGGTCCTACAATGAGCAGTTCTTC. Amino acids: CASSLDRGSYNEQFF.